This is a list of T cell receptor beta chains from one sample in a study of beta chain features in type 1 diabetes. Here immunoSEQ multiplex PCR was the method, and the copy in TCRdb shows in-frame clones only, minus some. The top ten clones hold about 0.06% of a sample with around 500,000 clones, 30% of them seen once. Sample: naive CD4+ T cells from blood. These receptors were obtained from a man younger than 30 in good health. Each CDR3 is given with its conserved first and last residue.

j_gene: TRBJ1-1
v_gene: TRBV29-1
CDR3aa: CSVEDRRPNTEAFF

j_gene: .
v_gene: TRBV29-1
CDR3aa: CSVLTPVAGYEQYF

j_gene: TRBJ2-5
v_gene: TRBV7-2
CDR3aa: CASRPTSVFQETQYF

j_gene: TRBJ1-5
v_gene: TRBV6-6
CDR3aa: CASSYYSINQPQHF

j_gene: TRBJ1-5
v_gene: TRBV4-3
CDR3aa: CASSPGRYSNQPQHF

j_gene: TRBJ2-7
v_gene: TRBV7-2
CDR3aa: CASSHGSTYEQYF

j_gene: TRBJ2-1
v_gene: TRBV10-3
CDR3aa: CAIRGLGNNEQFF

j_gene: TRBJ2-7
v_gene: TRBV7-2
CDR3aa: CASSHPPPGQHYEQYF

j_gene: TRBJ1-4
v_gene: TRBV28
CDR3aa: CATGAGGGNEKLFF

j_gene: TRBJ2-1
v_gene: TRBV10-3
CDR3aa: CAISERVGLAGGGHNEQFF

j_gene: TRBJ2-7
v_gene: TRBV29-1
CDR3aa: CSVGRGTGYEQYF

j_gene: TRBJ1-1
v_gene: TRBV29-1
CDR3aa: CSVGQGRETEAFF

j_gene: TRBJ2-3
v_gene: TRBV25-1
CDR3aa: CASSLTGDHTDTQYF

j_gene: TRBJ2-7
v_gene: TRBV25-1
CDR3aa: CASSRGTGGWYEQYF

j_gene: TRBJ2-5
v_gene: TRBV7-9
CDR3aa: CASTFPPRGRLKETQYF